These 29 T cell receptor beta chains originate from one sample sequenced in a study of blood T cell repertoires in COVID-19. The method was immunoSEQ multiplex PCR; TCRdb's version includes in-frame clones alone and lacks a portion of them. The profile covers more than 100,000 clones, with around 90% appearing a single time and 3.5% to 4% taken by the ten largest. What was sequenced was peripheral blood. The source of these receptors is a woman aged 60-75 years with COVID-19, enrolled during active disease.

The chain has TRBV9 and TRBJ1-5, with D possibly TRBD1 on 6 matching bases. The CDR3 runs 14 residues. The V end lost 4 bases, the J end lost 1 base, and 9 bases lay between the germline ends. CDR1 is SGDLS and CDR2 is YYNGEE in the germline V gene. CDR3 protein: CASSQGPSNQPQHF. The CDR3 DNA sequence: TGTGCCAGCAGCCAGGGGCCGAGCAATCAGCCCCAGCATTTT.

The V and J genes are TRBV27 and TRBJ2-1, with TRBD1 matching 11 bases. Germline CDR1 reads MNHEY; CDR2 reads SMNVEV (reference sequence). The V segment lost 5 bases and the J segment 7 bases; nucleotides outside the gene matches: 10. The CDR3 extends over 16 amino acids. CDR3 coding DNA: TGTGCCAGCAGTGCCACCGGGACAGGGGGATGGAATGAGCAGTTCTTC. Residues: CASSATGTGGWNEQFF.

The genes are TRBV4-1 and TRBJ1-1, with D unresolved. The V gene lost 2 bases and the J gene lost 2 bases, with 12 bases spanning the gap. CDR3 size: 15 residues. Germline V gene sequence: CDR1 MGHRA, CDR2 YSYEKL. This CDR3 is CASSQFPGLNTEAFF. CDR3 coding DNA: TGCGCCAGCAGCCAATTCCCCGGACTTAACACTGAAGCTTTCTTT.

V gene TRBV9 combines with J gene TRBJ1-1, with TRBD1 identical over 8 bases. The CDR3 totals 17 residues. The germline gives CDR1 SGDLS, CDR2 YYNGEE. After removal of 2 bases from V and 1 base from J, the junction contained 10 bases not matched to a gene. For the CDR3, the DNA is TGTGCCAGCAGCGTTCCCAGCTATGACAGGGGGAACACTGAAGCTTTCTTT. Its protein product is CASSVPSYDRGNTEAFF.

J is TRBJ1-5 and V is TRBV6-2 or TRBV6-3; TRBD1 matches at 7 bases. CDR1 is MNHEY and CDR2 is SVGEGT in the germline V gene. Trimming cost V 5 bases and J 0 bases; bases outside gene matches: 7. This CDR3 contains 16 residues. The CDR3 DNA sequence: TGTGCCAGCAGTATGCGGACAGGACTTAGCAATCAGCCCCAGCATTTT. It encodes CASSMRTGLSNQPQHF.

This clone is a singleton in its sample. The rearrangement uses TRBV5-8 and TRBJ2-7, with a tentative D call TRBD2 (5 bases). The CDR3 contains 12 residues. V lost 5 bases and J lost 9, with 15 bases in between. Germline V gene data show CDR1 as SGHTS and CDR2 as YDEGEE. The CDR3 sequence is CASSPDFRRQYF. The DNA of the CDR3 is TGTGCCAGCAGTCCGGACTTCCGGCGGCAGTACTTC.

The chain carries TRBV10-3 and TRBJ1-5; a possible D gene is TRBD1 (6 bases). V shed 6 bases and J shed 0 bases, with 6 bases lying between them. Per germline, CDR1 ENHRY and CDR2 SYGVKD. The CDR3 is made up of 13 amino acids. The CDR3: CAIRDSSNQPQHF. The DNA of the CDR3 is TGTGCCATCAGGGACAGTAGCAATCAGCCCCAGCATTTT.

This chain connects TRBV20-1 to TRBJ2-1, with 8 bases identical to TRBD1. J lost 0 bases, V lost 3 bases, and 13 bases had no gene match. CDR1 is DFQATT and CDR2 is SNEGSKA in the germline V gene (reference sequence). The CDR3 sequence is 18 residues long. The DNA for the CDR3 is TGCAGTGCTAGTGTGCAGGGGGCCGTCCTGAGCTCCTACAATGAGCAGTTCTTC. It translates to CSASVQGAVLSSYNEQFF.

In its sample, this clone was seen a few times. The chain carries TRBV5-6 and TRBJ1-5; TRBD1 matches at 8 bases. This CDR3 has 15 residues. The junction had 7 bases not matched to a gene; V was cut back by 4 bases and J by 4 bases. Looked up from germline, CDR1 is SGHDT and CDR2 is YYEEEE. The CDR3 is CASSKGQGLNQPQHF. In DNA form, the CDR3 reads TGTGCCAGCAGCAAAGGACAGGGACTAAATCAGCCCCAGCATTTT.

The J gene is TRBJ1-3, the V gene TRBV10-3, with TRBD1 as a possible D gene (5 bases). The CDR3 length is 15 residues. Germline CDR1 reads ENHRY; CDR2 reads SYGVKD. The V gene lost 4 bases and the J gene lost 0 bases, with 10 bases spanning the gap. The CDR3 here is CAISVGASSGNTIYF. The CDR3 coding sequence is TGTGCCATCAGTGTAGGGGCCTCCTCTGGAAACACCATATATTTT.

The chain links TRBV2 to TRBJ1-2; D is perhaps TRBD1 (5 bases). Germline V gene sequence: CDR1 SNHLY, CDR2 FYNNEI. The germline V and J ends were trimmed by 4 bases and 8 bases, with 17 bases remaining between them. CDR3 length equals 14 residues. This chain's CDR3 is CASSVLRGGDGYTF. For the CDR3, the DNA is TGTGCCAGCAGTGTTTTGAGGGGAGGCGACGGCTACACCTTC.

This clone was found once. CDR3 bases: TGTGCCAGCAGCCGGGTGAGGAGCGGTTTGAACACTGAAGCTTTCTTT. Translated: CASSRVRSGLNTEAFF. The rearrangement uses TRBV14 and TRBJ1-1; unclear D gene. CDR1 and CDR2 (germline): SGHDN, FVKESK. Deletions cut 4 bases from V and 0 bases from J, with 15 bases between. The CDR3 is made up of 16 amino acids.

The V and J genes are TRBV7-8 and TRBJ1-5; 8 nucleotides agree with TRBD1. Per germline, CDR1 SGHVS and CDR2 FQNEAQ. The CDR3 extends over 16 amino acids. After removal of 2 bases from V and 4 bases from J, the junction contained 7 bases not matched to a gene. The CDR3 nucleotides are TGTGCCAGCAGCTTATCCGACAGGGGAGGAAATCAGCCCCAGCATTTT. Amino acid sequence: CASSLSDRGGNQPQHF.

CDR3 sequence (DNA): TGTGCCAGCAGCTTGACAGGGCTGAACACTGAAGCTTTCTTT. Residues: CASSLTGLNTEAFF. V gene TRBV7-9 combines with J gene TRBJ1-1, with 7 bases matching TRBD1. V shed 3 bases, J shed 0 bases, and the junction held 1 base outside the gene matches. The CDR3 covers 14 residues. The germline gives CDR1 SEHNR, CDR2 FQNEAQ (reference sequence).

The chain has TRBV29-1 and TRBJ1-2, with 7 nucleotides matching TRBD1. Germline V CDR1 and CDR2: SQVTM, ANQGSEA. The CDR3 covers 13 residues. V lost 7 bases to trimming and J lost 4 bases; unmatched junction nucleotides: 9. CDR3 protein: CSALDRRFYGYTF. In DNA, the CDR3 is TGCAGCGCCCTGGACAGGAGATTCTATGGCTACACCTTC.

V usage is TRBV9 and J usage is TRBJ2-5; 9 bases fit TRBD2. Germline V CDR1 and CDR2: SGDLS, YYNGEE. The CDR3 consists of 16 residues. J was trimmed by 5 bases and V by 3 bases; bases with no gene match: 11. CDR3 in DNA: TGTGCCAGCAGCGCCTCTCTGGCGGGGGGGCAGGAGACCCAGTACTTC. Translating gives CASSASLAGGQETQYF.

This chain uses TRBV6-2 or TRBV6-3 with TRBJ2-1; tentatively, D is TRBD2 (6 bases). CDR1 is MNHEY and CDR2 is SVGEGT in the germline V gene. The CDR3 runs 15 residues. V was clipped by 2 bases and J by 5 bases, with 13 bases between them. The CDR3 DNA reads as TGTGCCAGCAGTTACCCCTTCACTAGCAACAATGAGCAGTTCTTC. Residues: CASSYPFTSNNEQFF.

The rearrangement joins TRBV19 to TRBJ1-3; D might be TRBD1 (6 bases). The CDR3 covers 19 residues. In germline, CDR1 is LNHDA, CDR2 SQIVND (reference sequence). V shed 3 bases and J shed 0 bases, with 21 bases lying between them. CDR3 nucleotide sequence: TGTGCCAGTAGTATCCAGGCCCGACTTGGGGGCGTCTCTGGAAACACCATATATTTT. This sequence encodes CASSIQARLGGVSGNTIYF.

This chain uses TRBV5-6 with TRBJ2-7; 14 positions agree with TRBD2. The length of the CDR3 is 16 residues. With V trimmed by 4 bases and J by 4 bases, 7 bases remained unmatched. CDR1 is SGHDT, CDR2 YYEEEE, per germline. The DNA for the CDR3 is TGTGCCAGCAGCCGCGGGACTAGCGGGGGTTTTTACGAGCAGTACTTC. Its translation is CASSRGTSGGFYEQYF. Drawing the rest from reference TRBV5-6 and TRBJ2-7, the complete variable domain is DAGVTQSPTHLIKTRGQQVTLRCSPKSGHDTVSWYQQALGQGPQFIFQYYEEEERQRGNFPDRFSGHQFPNYSSELNVNALLLGDSALYLCASSRGTSGGFYEQYFGPGTRLTVT.

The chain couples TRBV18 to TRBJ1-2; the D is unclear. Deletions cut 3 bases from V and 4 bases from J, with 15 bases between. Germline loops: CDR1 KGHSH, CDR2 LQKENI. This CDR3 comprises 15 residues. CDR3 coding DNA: TGTGCCAGCTCACCCGGCCGAAATGCGGTCTATGGCTACACCTTC. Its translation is CASSPGRNAVYGYTF.

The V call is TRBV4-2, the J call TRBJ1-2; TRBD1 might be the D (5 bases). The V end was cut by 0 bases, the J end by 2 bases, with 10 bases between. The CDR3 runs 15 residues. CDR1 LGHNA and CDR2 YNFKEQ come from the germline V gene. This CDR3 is CASSQDGDSNYGYTF. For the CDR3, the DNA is TGTGCCAGCAGCCAAGATGGGGACTCGAACTATGGCTACACCTTC.

The CDR3 coding sequence is TGTGCCAGCAGTTTCCCCACGAACAGGTTATATTGCGAGCAGTACTTC. It translates to CASSFPTNRLYCEQYF. This sequence joins TRBV27 and TRBJ2-7; D may be TRBD1 (5 bases). The CDR3 totals 16 residues. The germline V gene encodes CDR1 MNHEY and CDR2 SMNVEV (reference sequence). Trimming shortened V by 3 bases and J by 6 bases, and 21 bases separated the two germline ends.

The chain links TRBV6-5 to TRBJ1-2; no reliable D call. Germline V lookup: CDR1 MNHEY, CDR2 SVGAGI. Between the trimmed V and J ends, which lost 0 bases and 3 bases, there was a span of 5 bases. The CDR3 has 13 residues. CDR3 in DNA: TGTGCCAGCAGTTACTCGGGCGACTATGGCTACACCTTC. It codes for CASSYSGDYGYTF.

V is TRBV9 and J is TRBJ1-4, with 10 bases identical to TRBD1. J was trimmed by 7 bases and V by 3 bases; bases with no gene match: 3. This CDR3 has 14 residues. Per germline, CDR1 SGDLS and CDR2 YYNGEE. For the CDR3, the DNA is TGTGCCAGCAGCGGCGGACAGGGGGGTGAAAAACTGTTTTTT. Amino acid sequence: CASSGGQGGEKLFF.

In DNA, the CDR3 is TGTGCCAGCAGTTACGGGGCTCGTGGGGCCAACGTCCTGACTTTC. This encodes CASSYGARGANVLTF. The V and J genes are TRBV6-2 or TRBV6-3 and TRBJ2-6; a possible D gene is TRBD1 (5 bases). Looked up from germline, CDR1 is MNHEY and CDR2 is SVGEGT. There are 15 residues in the CDR3. V gave up 2 bases and J gave up 3 bases, with 8 bases separating them.

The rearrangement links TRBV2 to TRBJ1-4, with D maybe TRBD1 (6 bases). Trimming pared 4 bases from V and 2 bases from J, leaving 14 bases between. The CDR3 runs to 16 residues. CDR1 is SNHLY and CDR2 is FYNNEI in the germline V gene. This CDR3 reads CASSGGQALTNEKLFF. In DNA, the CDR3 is TGTGCCAGCAGTGGGGGACAAGCATTGACTAATGAAAAACTGTTTTTT.

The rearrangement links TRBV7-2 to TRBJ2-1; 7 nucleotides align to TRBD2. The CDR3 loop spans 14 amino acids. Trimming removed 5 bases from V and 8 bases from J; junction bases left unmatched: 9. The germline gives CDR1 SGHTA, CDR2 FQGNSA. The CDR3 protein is CASSLVGGVDEQFF. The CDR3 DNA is TGTGCCAGCAGCCTAGTGGGGGGGGTTGATGAGCAGTTCTTC.

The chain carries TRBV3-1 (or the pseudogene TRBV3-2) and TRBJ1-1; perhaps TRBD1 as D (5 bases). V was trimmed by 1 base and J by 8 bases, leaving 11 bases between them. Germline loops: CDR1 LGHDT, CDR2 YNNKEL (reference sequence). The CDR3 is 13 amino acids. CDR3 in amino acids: CASSQGGRGEAFF. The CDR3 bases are TGTGCCAGCAGCCAAGGTGGGAGGGGCGAAGCTTTCTTT.

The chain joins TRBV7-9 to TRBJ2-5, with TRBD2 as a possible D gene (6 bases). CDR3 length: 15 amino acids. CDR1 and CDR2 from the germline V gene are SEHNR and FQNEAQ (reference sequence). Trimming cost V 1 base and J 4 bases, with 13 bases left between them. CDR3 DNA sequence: TGTGCCAGCAGCTTAGGGGACTTTCGGGGAGAGACCCAGTACTTC. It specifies CASSLGDFRGETQYF.